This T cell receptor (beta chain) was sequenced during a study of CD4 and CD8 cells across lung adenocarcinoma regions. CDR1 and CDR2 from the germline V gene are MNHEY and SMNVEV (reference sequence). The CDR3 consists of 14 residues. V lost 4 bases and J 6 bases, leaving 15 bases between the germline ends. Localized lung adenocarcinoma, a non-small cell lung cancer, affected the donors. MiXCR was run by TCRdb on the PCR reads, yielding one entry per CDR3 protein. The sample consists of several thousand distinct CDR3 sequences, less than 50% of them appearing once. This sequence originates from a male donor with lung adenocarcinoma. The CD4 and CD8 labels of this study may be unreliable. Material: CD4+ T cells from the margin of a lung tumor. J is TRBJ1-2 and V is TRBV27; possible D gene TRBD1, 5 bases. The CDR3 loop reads CASSWSQGSHGYTF. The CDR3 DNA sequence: TGTGCCAGCAGTTGGTCGCAGGGATCCCATGGCTACACCTTC.